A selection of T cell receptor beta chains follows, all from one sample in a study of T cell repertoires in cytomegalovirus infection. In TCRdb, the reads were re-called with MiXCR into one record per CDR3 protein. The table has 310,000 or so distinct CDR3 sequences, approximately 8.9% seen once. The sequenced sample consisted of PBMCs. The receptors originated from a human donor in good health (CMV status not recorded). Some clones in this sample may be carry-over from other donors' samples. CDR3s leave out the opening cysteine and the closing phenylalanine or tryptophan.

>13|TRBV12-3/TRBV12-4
ASSPHRQANTEAF
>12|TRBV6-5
ASGKQGRTDTQY
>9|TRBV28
ASSQNQPQH
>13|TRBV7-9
ASSLLAGANNEQF
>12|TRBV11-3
ASSLAGLNNEQF
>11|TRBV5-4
ASSLAGFKTQY
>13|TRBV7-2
ASSLWAGANYGYT
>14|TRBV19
ASRHTGRGDYYGYT
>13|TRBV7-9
ASSSITTSSHEQF
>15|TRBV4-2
ASSRVLAGGNTGELF
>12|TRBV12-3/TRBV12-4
ASSSRAPNTEAF
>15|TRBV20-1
SARGTSGVGSTDTQY
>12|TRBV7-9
ASSGSGRNNEQF
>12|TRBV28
ASSFQGGYYGYT
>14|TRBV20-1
SATRHRGLMNTEAF
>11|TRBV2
ASGQGSNQPQH
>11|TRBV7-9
ASSLGTANEQF
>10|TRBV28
ASSFGGFGQF
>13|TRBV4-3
ASSQARAGNTEAF
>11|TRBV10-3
AISERQQETQY
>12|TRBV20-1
SAGGVVETDTQY
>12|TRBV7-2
ASSVSNVLDTQY
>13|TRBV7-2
ASSVYGGLTDTQY
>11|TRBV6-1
ASRRTGGDGYT
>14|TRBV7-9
ASSLREGPGTGELF
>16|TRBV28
ASPPSDRYFLGYNEQF
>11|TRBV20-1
SAWSDRGHGYT
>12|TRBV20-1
SARRHSGANVLT
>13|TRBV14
ASSPIEAGQETQY
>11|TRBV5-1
ASGRLADNEQF
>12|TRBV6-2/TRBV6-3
ASSKRGALDTQY
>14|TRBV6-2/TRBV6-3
ASRNQLVPGYNEQF
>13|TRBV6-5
ASSSDTWRKETQY
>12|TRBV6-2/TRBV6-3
ASSYRQAISPQH
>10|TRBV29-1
SVEMGNEKLF
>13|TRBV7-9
ASSQRVGAAGELF
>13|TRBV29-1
SVRRTGLDTGELF
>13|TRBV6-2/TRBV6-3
ASSFPGQWNTEAF
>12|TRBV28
ASSIGQGGYGYT
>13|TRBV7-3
ASSLMGAGTDTQY
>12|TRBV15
ATSRDGYQETQY
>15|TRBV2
ASSEWGLAGGDDTQY
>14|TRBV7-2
ASSPTGGRGNQPQH